A single sample is the source of the 11 T cell receptor beta chains below, sequenced in a study of response to subunit inactivated influenza vaccine. TCRdb re-derived calls from the RT-PCR reads in MiXCR, one entry per CDR3 protein. The sample contains roughly 500,000 distinct CDR3 sequences, approximately 24% of which appear only once. This sample comprised CD4+ T cells sorted from PBMCs, obtained about 5 days after vaccination. The receptors stem from a man between 45 and 60 years old who received an inactivated influenza vaccine.

J is TRBJ2-5 and V is TRBV9, with 7 bases aligning to TRBD1. This CDR3 has 14 amino acids. The junction had 12 bases not matched to a gene; V was cut back by 4 bases and J by 9 bases. Germline CDR1 SGDLS, CDR2 YYNGEE. The CDR3 DNA reads as TGTGCCAGCAGCCGAGGGGGCGCGGAGTCGTCCCAGTACTTC. It yields the protein CASSRGGAESSQYF.

The rearrangement links TRBV20-1 to TRBJ2-7, with 9 bases aligning to TRBD1. CDR3 length: 15 residues. CDR1 is DFQATT and CDR2 is SNEGSKA in the germline V gene (reference sequence). V shed 6 bases, J shed 6 bases, and the junction held 15 bases outside the gene matches. The CDR3 is CSARAGDRVFGEQYF. In DNA, the CDR3 is TGCAGTGCCAGGGCCGGGGACAGGGTGTTTGGCGAGCAGTACTTC.

The chain is built from TRBV4-2 and TRBJ2-1, with 12 bases identical to TRBD2. V shed 3 bases, J shed 3 bases, and the junction held 6 bases outside the gene matches. The CDR3 is 17 residues long. Per germline, CDR1 LGHNA and CDR2 YNFKEQ. CDR3 nucleotide sequence: TGTGCCAGCAGCCACGGCCGGACTAGCGGGGACTACAATGAGCAGTTCTTC. The encoded protein is CASSHGRTSGDYNEQFF.

This clonotype has only a few counts. The rearrangement joins TRBV27 to TRBJ2-7; 7 bases line up with TRBD1. CDR3 size: 15 residues. V lost 0 bases and J lost 4; bases outside the gene matches: 6. Germline lookup yields CDR1 MNHEY and CDR2 SMNVEV (reference sequence). The CDR3 bases are TGTGCCAGCAGTTTATCGTCGGGACAGATGTACGAGCAGTACTTC. Translating it yields CASSLSSGQMYEQYF.

V and J are TRBV12-3 or TRBV12-4 and TRBJ2-2; D is unresolved. This CDR3 spans 14 amino acids. Trimming removed 8 bases at V and 2 bases at J, with 12 bases between. Here the CDR3 reads CASRWSSNTGELFF. In nucleotides, the CDR3 is TGTGCCAGCCGTTGGAGCAGTAACACCGGGGAGCTGTTTTTT.

V and J are TRBV6-5 and TRBJ2-1; D is perhaps TRBD2 (5 bases). Germline V gene data show CDR1 as MNHEY and CDR2 as SVGAGI. The CDR3 contains 18 residues. The V end was cut by 2 bases, the J end by 0 bases, with 17 bases between. The DNA of the CDR3 is TGTGCCAGCAGTTACACGGACTGGCCCCAGAGCTCCTACAATGAGCAGTTCTTC. Amino acid sequence: CASSYTDWPQSSYNEQFF.

In its sample, this clonotype was seen a few times. The gene calls are TRBV3-1 and TRBJ1-2; the D is unclear. Trimming left V 2 bases short and J 8 bases short, with 15 bases between. Germline V lookup: CDR1 LGHDT, CDR2 YNNKEL (reference sequence). CDR3 length: 14 amino acids. This CDR3 reads CASSQSPAVKGYTF. CDR3 DNA: TGTGCCAGCAGCCAAAGTCCCGCAGTGAAAGGCTACACCTTC.

This clonotype was seen only once. V gene TRBV3-1 combines with J gene TRBJ2-6; tentatively, D is TRBD1 (6 bases). This CDR3 has 17 residues. Germline CDR1 LGHDT, CDR2 YNNKEL (reference sequence). The germline V and J ends were trimmed by 8 bases and 0 bases, with 17 bases remaining between them. The CDR3 sequence: CASLGTPESSGANVLTF. Here the CDR3 DNA reads TGTGCCAGCCTCGGGACACCGGAAAGCTCTGGGGCCAACGTCCTGACTTTC.

This clonotype was seen a few times. The chain links TRBV3-1 to TRBJ2-5; 10 bases match TRBD2. CDR1 is LGHDT, CDR2 YNNKEL, per germline (reference sequence). The CDR3 totals 15 residues. V gave up 4 bases and J gave up 5 bases; unmatched junction bases: 7. The CDR3: CASSPPGLARETQYF. CDR3 nucleotides: TGTGCCAGCAGCCCACCGGGACTAGCGAGGGAGACCCAGTACTTC.

The gene calls are TRBV29-1 and TRBJ2-7, with TRBD1 matching over 9 bases. Germline values: CDR1 SQVTM, CDR2 ANQGSEA. The CDR3 totals 12 residues. Unmatched junction bases numbered 6, after V lost 7 bases and J lost 5 bases. This CDR3 is CSAGQGRHEQYF. The DNA of the CDR3 is TGCAGCGCGGGACAGGGTAGGCACGAGCAGTACTTC.

This clonotype was seen only a few times. V is TRBV24-1 and J is TRBJ1-5; a weak D match, TRBD1 (6 bases). Per the germline V gene, CDR1 is KGHDR and CDR2 is SFDVKD. The CDR3 loop spans 13 amino acids. V lost 9 bases, J lost 6 bases, and 14 bases lay in between. In DNA form, the CDR3 reads TGTGCCACCCAAAGGGGGGAGGGTCAGCCCCAGCATTTT. Protein product: CATQRGEGQPQHF.